The 26 T cell receptor beta chains given below trace back to one sample, sequenced in a study of blood T cell repertoires in COVID-19. TCRdb's table, derived via immunoSEQ multiplex PCR, lists solely in-frame clones and lacks some. The sample records 170,000 or so clones, approximately 88% being singletons. Sequencing was done on a sample of peripheral blood. The receptors were sampled from a man younger than 35 with active or convalescent COVID-19.

The genes are TRBV10-3 and TRBJ2-7; 10 bases fit TRBD2. The CDR3 is 16 residues long. The trim removed 3 bases at V and 3 bases at J, leaving 8 bases unmatched. The V gene's germline CDR1 is ENHRY and CDR2 SYGVKD. The CDR3 DNA reads as TGTGCCATCAGTGACACTAGCGGGACGTCATTCTACGAGCAGTACTTC. It codes for CAISDTSGTSFYEQYF.

The chain recombines TRBV21-1 with TRBJ2-7; the table's D call, TRBD1, has no DNA check behind it. TRBV21-1 is assigned pseudogene status. CDR3 length: 15 amino acids. The CDR3 loop reads CASSATQGIEYEQYF. The CDR3 DNA reads TGTGCCAGCAGCGCCACACAGGGGATTGAATACGAGCAGTACTTC.

The CDR3 here is CASSPAFSVNTEAFF. The CDR3 DNA is TGTGCCAGCAGTCCCGCGTTCTCCGTGAACACTGAAGCTTTCTTT. The genes are TRBV7-2 and TRBJ1-1; D is ambiguous. CDR3 size: 15 residues. Germline CDR1 SGHTA, CDR2 FQGNSA. V was trimmed by 6 bases and J by 0 bases, leaving 14 bases between them.

This chain joins TRBV19 and TRBJ2-1; D is possibly TRBD1 (6 bases). V lost 7 bases, J lost 1 base, and 14 bases lay in between. Germline V gene sequence: CDR1 LNHDA, CDR2 SQIVND (reference sequence). CDR3 length: 15 amino acids. The CDR3 here is CASTDRLVSYNEQFF. The CDR3 bases are TGTGCCAGTACAGACAGGCTGGTATCCTACAATGAGCAGTTCTTC.

The chain carries TRBV7-2 and TRBJ2-7; a possible D gene is TRBD2 (6 bases). The V end was cut by 1 base, the J end by 9 bases, with 19 bases between. The CDR3 extends over 15 amino acids. Germline lookup yields CDR1 SGHTA and CDR2 FQGNSA. The CDR3 DNA is TGTGCCAGCAGCTTAGATCCCGGGGACTCAAGGTCGCAGTACTTC. This gives the protein CASSLDPGDSRSQYF.

The chain employs TRBV29-1 and TRBJ1-1; tentative D call: TRBD1 (6 bases). CDR3 length: 15 amino acids. The V gene lost 0 bases and the J gene lost 3 bases, with 14 bases spanning the gap. Germline values: CDR1 SQVTM, CDR2 ANQGSEA. CDR3 DNA sequence: TGCAGCGTTGAAGATACAGGTAGGGGGTACACTGAAGCTTTCTTT. Residues: CSVEDTGRGYTEAFF.

CDR3 DNA: TGTGCCAGTACTCGGGTGGGACTAGACTATGGCTACACCTTC. Residues: CASTRVGLDYGYTF. V and J are TRBV19 and TRBJ1-2; possibly TRBD1 for D (5 bases). Germline V gene lookup returns CDR1 LNHDA and CDR2 SQIVND (reference sequence). Trimming stripped 7 bases from V and 3 bases from J, with 15 bases between. The CDR3 is 14 amino acids.

The V gene is TRBV4-2, the J gene TRBJ2-2; D uncertain. Germline V gene data show CDR1 as LGHNA and CDR2 as YNFKEQ. V was cut by 3 bases and J by 7 bases, with 18 bases left in between. The CDR3 runs to 16 residues. This chain's CDR3 is CASSQNAGSPGGELFF. CDR3 nucleotides: TGTGCCAGCAGCCAGAACGCCGGGTCCCCTGGCGGGGAGCTGTTTTTT.

J is TRBJ1-6 and V is TRBV6-1; 7 bases line up with TRBD1. Germline CDR1 is MNHNS and CDR2 is SASEGT. The CDR3 extends over 15 amino acids. Trimming at V came to 1 base and at J to 7 bases, leaving 4 bases not matched to a gene. CDR3 nucleotides: TGTGCCAGCAGTGAAGAGGGACAGTTCAATTCACCCCTCCACTTT. It encodes CASSEEGQFNSPLHF.

In this sample, this clone turned up a few times. The V call is TRBV6-6, the J call TRBJ1-5; D is ambiguous. Deletions cut 5 bases from V and 3 bases from J, with 11 bases between. Germline-derived CDR1 and CDR2 are MNHNY and SVGAGI (reference sequence). This CDR3 region has 14 residues. CDR3 sequence: CASSAPGYNQPQHF. DNA of the CDR3: TGTGCCAGCAGTGCACCGGGGTACAATCAGCCCCAGCATTTT.

The rearrangement links TRBV4-1 to TRBJ2-5; 9 bases are shared with TRBD2. V dropped 0 bases and J dropped 2; count of bases not matched to a gene: 7. Germline values: CDR1 MGHRA, CDR2 YSYEKL. The CDR3 is 17 amino acids. CDR3 residues: CASSQEGSAGGQETQYF. CDR3 sequence (DNA): TGCGCCAGCAGCCAAGAAGGATCGGCGGGGGGGCAAGAGACCCAGTACTTC.

About this clone itself: Other DNA sequences within the sample encode an identical CDR3. The gene calls are TRBV4-1 and TRBJ2-7; D uncertain. Trimming cost V 5 bases and J 3 bases, with 5 bases left between them. The CDR3 length is 11 residues. CDR1 and CDR2 (germline): MGHRA, YSYEKL. The chain's CDR3 is CASSSNYEQYF. The DNA for the CDR3 is TGCGCCAGCAGCTCCAACTACGAGCAGTACTTC.

The chain carries TRBV4-3 and TRBJ2-7, with D possibly being TRBD2 (6 bases). The germline V and J ends were trimmed by 4 bases and 5 bases, with 15 bases remaining between them. CDR1 and CDR2 (germline): LGHNA, YSLEER. The CDR3 covers 14 residues. The CDR3 DNA reads TGCGCCAGCAGCCGCCGACTAGTTAAGGACGAGCAGTACTTC. Its translation: CASSRRLVKDEQYF.

This chain joins TRBV19 and TRBJ2-2; TRBD1 might be the D (5 bases). Germline CDR1 is LNHDA and CDR2 is SQIVND (reference sequence). Trimming took off 2 bases at V and 2 bases at J, with 12 bases between the two ends. CDR3 length: 16 residues. The CDR3 DNA sequence: TGTGCCAGTAGTATAAAAAGGGGTTCTAACACCGGGGAGCTGTTTTTT. It is translated as CASSIKRGSNTGELFF.

The chain employs TRBV27 and TRBJ2-2; the match to TRBD1 covers 8 bases. Germline loops: CDR1 MNHEY, CDR2 SMNVEV (reference sequence). The CDR3 has 17 amino acids. Germline trimming cut 6 bases from V and 8 bases from J; bases unmatched to any gene: 17. The CDR3 DNA follows: TGTGCCAGCAGAACCACGACAGGGGTATTGATCAGGGGGGAGCTGTTTTTT. Residues: CASRTTTGVLIRGELFF.

The chain carries TRBV5-5 and TRBJ2-2; 7 bases match TRBD1. This CDR3 has 16 amino acids. Germline CDR1 is SGHKS and CDR2 is YYEKEE (reference sequence). Trimming took 4 bases from V and 7 from J; bases not matched to a gene: 13. The CDR3 DNA reads as TGTGCCAGCAGCCGCGAGAGGGGGCAGTTTGTCGGGGAGCTGTTTTTT. Amino acids: CASSRERGQFVGELFF. Combining the CDR3 with reference TRBV5-5 and TRBJ2-2 gives the whole variable domain DAGVTQSPTHLIKTRGQQVTLRCSPISGHKSVSWYQQVLGQGPQFIFQYYEKEERGRGNFPDRFSARQFPNYSSELNVNALLLGDSALYLCASSRERGQFVGELFFGEGSRLTVL.

V gene TRBV11-2 combines with J gene TRBJ2-5; maybe TRBD1 (5 bases). Germline CDR1 reads SGHAT; CDR2 reads FQNNGV. The CDR3 spans 14 residues. Trimming cost V 3 bases and J 7 bases, with 15 bases left between them. CDR3 loop: CASSFADQGWTQYF. CDR3 sequence (DNA): TGTGCCAGCAGCTTTGCTGACCAGGGTTGGACCCAGTACTTC.

This clone was counted once. This sequence joins TRBV29-1 and TRBJ2-3; 7 bases align to TRBD1. In germline, CDR1 is SQVTM, CDR2 ANQGSEA. The CDR3 has 13 amino acids. V lost 4 bases, J lost 5 bases, and 6 bases stayed unmatched. The CDR3 bases are TGCAGCGTTGCTAGGGGGCCGGGAGATACGCAGTATTTT. This encodes CSVARGPGDTQYF.

The sample holds a few counts of this clone. The CDR3 DNA reads as TGTGCCACAATGTCGGGACAGAGAACTGAAGCTTTCTTT. Encoded protein: CATMSGQRTEAFF. The chain uses TRBV7-2 and TRBJ1-1; TRBD1 aligns across 7 bases. V gave up 10 bases and J gave up 5 bases; unmatched junction bases: 10. Per the germline V gene, CDR1 is SGHTA and CDR2 is FQGNSA. CDR3 size: 13 residues.

This chain links TRBV7-3 with TRBJ2-1, with 9 bases aligning to TRBD2. The germline gives CDR1 SGHTA, CDR2 FQGTGA. V lost 2 bases and J lost 2; bases outside the gene matches: 1. CDR3 length: 15 residues. CDR3 region: CASSLAGGAYNEQFF. The CDR3 DNA reads as TGTGCCAGCAGCTTAGCGGGAGGGGCCTACAATGAGCAGTTCTTC.

The rearrangement joins TRBV7-2 to TRBJ2-5, with TRBD1 as a possible D gene (6 bases). Trimming shortened V by 5 bases and J by 5 bases, and 15 bases separated the two germline ends. The CDR3 spans 14 residues. Per germline, CDR1 SGHTA and CDR2 FQGNSA. CDR3 nucleotides: TGTGCCAGCAGCCCCGGACAGTTCGGGGAGACCCAGTACTTC. Encoded protein: CASSPGQFGETQYF.

The rearrangement uses TRBV29-1 and TRBJ1-5; D is perhaps TRBD1 (5 bases). Germline CDR1 and CDR2: SQVTM and ANQGSEA. V was trimmed by 5 bases and J by 2 bases, leaving 13 bases between them. The CDR3 extends over 14 amino acids. CDR3: CSVNWGWGNQPQHF. DNA of the CDR3: TGCAGCGTTAATTGGGGCTGGGGCAATCAGCCCCAGCATTTT.

This clone has more than one count but fewer than ten. J is TRBJ2-6 and V is TRBV7-9; TRBD2 might be the D (5 bases). Germline lookup yields CDR1 SEHNR and CDR2 FQNEAQ (reference sequence). CDR3 length: 17 amino acids. V was shortened by 3 bases and J by 0 bases, with 12 bases between the two germline ends. The CDR3, as DNA: TGTGCCAGCAGCTTGCGGGCTATCCACTCTGGGGCCAACGTCCTGACTTTC. Its translation: CASSLRAIHSGANVLTF. Full variable domain (rest looked up from reference TRBV7-9 and TRBJ2-6): DTGVSQNPRHKITKRGQNVTFRCDPISEHNRLYWYRQTLGQGPEFLTYFQNEAQLEKSRLLSDRFSAERPKGSFSTLEIQRTEQGDSAMYLCASSLRAIHSGANVLTFGAGSRLTVL.

The V and J genes are TRBV19 and TRBJ1-2; 7 bases map to TRBD1. The junction had 8 bases not matched to a gene; V was cut back by 3 bases and J by 4 bases. The CDR3 is 15 amino acids. Germline V lookup: CDR1 LNHDA, CDR2 SQIVND (reference sequence). This chain's CDR3 is CASSMRGQIVYGYTF. CDR3 DNA sequence: TGTGCCAGTAGTATGAGGGGACAGATTGTCTATGGCTACACCTTC.

CDR3 protein: CASSFGQLNTGELFF. The CDR3 bases are TGCGCCAGCAGCTTCGGACAGTTGAACACCGGGGAGCTGTTTTTT. The chain links TRBV5-1 to TRBJ2-2; weak D call: TRBD1 (6 bases). The germline V and J ends were trimmed by 2 bases and 1 base, with 9 bases remaining between them. CDR1 and CDR2 (germline): SGHRS, YFSETQ. CDR3 length equals 15 residues.

The rearrangement joins TRBV7-6 to TRBJ2-1, with 11 bases aligning to TRBD1. The trim removed 7 bases at V and 6 bases at J, leaving 8 bases unmatched. CDR1 and CDR2 from the germline V gene are SGHVS and FNYEAQ. There are 15 residues in the CDR3. CDR3 in amino acids: CASNGGQGVGNEQFF. The CDR3 coding sequence is TGTGCCAGCAACGGGGGACAGGGGGTCGGCAATGAGCAGTTCTTC.